Shown below are 21 T cell receptor beta chains from a single sample sequenced in a study of shared clonotypes between healthy human individuals. Sequencing was performed with immunoSEQ multiplex PCR; in TCRdb, only in-frame clones are kept and a portion is missing. The sample has millions of clones, under 95% seen once. Selected positively for CCR7 and CD45RO-negative, naive CD8 cells excluded terminally differentiated effector memory CD45RA+ cells. The material sequenced was naive CD8+ T cells from PBMCs. The origin of the receptors is a man aged 18 to 30 in good health. Some clones in this sample may be carry-over from other donors' samples.

The rearrangement links TRBV7-9 to TRBJ2-5, with unresolved D. CDR3 length: 13 residues. Trimming left V 3 bases short and J 4 bases short, with 9 bases between. CDR1 SEHNR and CDR2 FQNEAQ come from the germline V gene (reference sequence). The CDR3 reads CASSFSNRETQYF. CDR3 coding DNA: TGTGCCAGCAGCTTCTCTAATCGAGAGACCCAGTACTTC.

V is TRBV4-3 and J is TRBJ2-7; the match to TRBD1 covers 10 bases. CDR1 and CDR2 from the germline V gene are LGHNA and YSLEER. The CDR3 covers 16 residues. The V and J ends lost 0 bases and 4 bases, in that order; junction bases with no gene match: 6. CDR3 sequence: CASSQDGEGQGYEQYF. As DNA, the CDR3 is TGCGCCAGCAGCCAAGATGGGGAGGGACAGGGGTACGAGCAGTACTTC.

The chain is built from TRBV14 and TRBJ2-7; 9 positions agree with TRBD2. Germline CDR1 and CDR2: SGHDN and FVKESK. The CDR3 length is 15 residues. J lost 4 bases, V lost 0 bases, and 4 bases had no gene match. The CDR3 sequence is CASSQEFTSGYEQYF. The CDR3, as DNA: TGTGCCAGCAGCCAAGAGTTTACTAGCGGGTACGAGCAGTACTTC. The whole variable domain, filled in from reference TRBV14 and TRBJ2-7, reads EAGVTQFPSHSVIEKGQTVTLRCDPISGHDNLYWYRRVMGKEIKFLLHFVKESKQDESGMPNNRFLAERTGGTYSTLKVQPAELEDSGVYFCASSQEFTSGYEQYFGPGTRLTVT.

As concerns this clone: The sample contains more than one DNA sequence encoding this CDR3. The V gene is TRBV29-1, the J gene TRBJ2-7; 7 nucleotides align to TRBD1. This CDR3 has 12 amino acids. V gave up 6 bases and J gave up 4 bases; unmatched junction bases: 6. The germline V gene has CDR1 SQVTM and CDR2 ANQGSEA. The chain's CDR3 is CSVRTGPYEQYF. Written as DNA, the CDR3 is TGCAGCGTCCGGACAGGTCCATACGAGCAGTACTTC.

The CDR3 bases are TGTGCCAGCAGCTTGACAGGAGGTCAATGGAATGAGCAGTTCTTC. It encodes CASSLTGGQWNEQFF. This chain links TRBV7-6 with TRBJ2-1; D perhaps matches TRBD1 (6 bases). The CDR3 is 15 amino acids. V dropped 3 bases and J dropped 7 bases, with 16 bases sitting between them. The germline V gene has CDR1 SGHVS and CDR2 FNYEAQ.

V usage is TRBV9 and J usage is TRBJ2-7, with D possibly TRBD2 on 6 matching bases. The germline CDR1 and CDR2 sequences are SGDLS and YYNGEE. V shed 3 bases and J shed 0 bases, with 13 bases lying between them. The CDR3 has 15 residues. CDR3 bases: TGTGCCAGCAGCGCGGATGGGAGGACCTCCTACGAGCAGTACTTC. This translates into CASSADGRTSYEQYF. Combining the CDR3 with reference TRBV9 and TRBJ2-7 gives the whole variable domain DSGVTQTPKHLITATGQRVTLRCSPRSGDLSVYWYQQSLDQGLQFLIQYYNGEERAKGNILERFSAQQFPDLHSELNLSSLELGDSALYFCASSADGRTSYEQYFGPGTRLTVT.

This clone has only a few counts. V and J are TRBV6-5 and TRBJ2-4, with D perhaps matching TRBD2 (6 bases). CDR3 size: 15 residues. Germline-derived CDR1 and CDR2 are MNHEY and SVGAGI. The V end was cut by 6 bases, the J end by 2 bases, with 14 bases between. The CDR3 is CASSQAEGSKNIQYF. The CDR3 bases are TGTGCCAGCAGCCAAGCGGAGGGGTCCAAAAACATTCAGTACTTC.

The gene calls are TRBV11-2 and TRBJ2-7, with 7 bases aligning to TRBD2. Germline V gives CDR1 SGHAT, CDR2 FQNNGV. The CDR3 is 16 residues long. Unmatched junction bases numbered 13, after V lost 7 bases and J lost 1 base. The CDR3 loop reads CASIRNGASGSYEQYF. CDR3 nucleotide sequence: TGTGCCAGCATCCGAAACGGGGCTAGCGGATCCTACGAGCAGTACTTC.

Remarks on this clone: Other DNA variants within this sample encode the same CDR3. V usage is TRBV27 and J usage is TRBJ2-7; TRBD2 matches at 7 bases. The trim removed 6 bases at V and 0 bases at J, leaving 8 bases unmatched. The CDR3 consists of 15 residues. CDR1 MNHEY and CDR2 SMNVEV come from the germline V gene (reference sequence). CDR3 DNA sequence: TGTGCCAGCAGCTTTGGGACGGGAGGCTCCTACGAGCAGTACTTC. Protein product: CASSFGTGGSYEQYF.

The chain carries TRBV27 and TRBJ2-7; 9 nucleotides align to TRBD2. This CDR3 is 14 amino acids long. With 3 bases clipped from V and 2 bases from J, the junction kept 2 bases outside the gene matches. From germline, CDR1 is MNHEY and CDR2 SMNVEV (reference sequence). For the CDR3, the DNA is TGTGCCAGCAGTTTTAGACTAGCGGCCTACGAGCAGTACTTC. It encodes CASSFRLAAYEQYF.

As for this clone: Other DNA sequences in this sample translate to the same CDR3. The J gene is TRBJ1-1, the V gene TRBV5-4; TRBD1 matches at 7 bases. Germline CDR1 SGHNT, CDR2 YYREEE (reference sequence). Germline trimming cut 4 bases from V and 4 bases from J; bases unmatched to any gene: 7. This CDR3 contains 14 residues. As DNA, the CDR3 is TGTGCCAGCAGCCTAGACAGGGTCGGCACTGAAGCTTTCTTT. It specifies CASSLDRVGTEAFF.

This clone was detected only once. The V and J genes are TRBV7-2 and TRBJ2-1; unclear D gene. The length of the CDR3 is 13 residues. Germline lookup yields CDR1 SGHTA and CDR2 FQGNSA. Between the trimmed V and J ends, which lost 2 bases and 6 bases, there was a span of 8 bases. As DNA, the CDR3 is TGTGCCAGCAGCTTACTGGCCATCAATGAGCAGTTCTTC. Its protein is CASSLLAINEQFF. The full variable domain, with the rest looked up from reference TRBV7-2 and TRBJ2-1, is GAGVSQSPSNKVTEKGKDVELRCDPISGHTALYWYRQSLGQGLEFLIYFQGNSAPDKSGLPSDRFSAERTGGSVSTLTIQRTQQEDSAVYLCASSLLAINEQFFGPGTRLTVL.

This clone showed up just once. In the same sample, other DNA sequences code for this CDR3. The V and J genes are TRBV27 and TRBJ2-7; D is ambiguous. V lost 0 bases and J lost 4, with 7 bases in between. The CDR3 loop spans 13 amino acids. CDR1 is MNHEY, CDR2 SMNVEV, per germline (reference sequence). The chain's CDR3 is CASSLSFGYEQYF. The CDR3 DNA is TGTGCCAGCAGTTTATCGTTTGGTTACGAGCAGTACTTC.

V gene TRBV2 combines with J gene TRBJ2-1, with 7 bases aligning to TRBD2. This CDR3 contains 15 residues. With 1 base clipped from V and 3 bases from J, the junction kept 3 bases outside the gene matches. Germline-derived CDR1 and CDR2 are SNHLY and FYNNEI. CDR3 sequence (DNA): TGTGCCAGCAGTGAAGGGCGGGAGTTCTACAATGAGCAGTTCTTC. Translation: CASSEGREFYNEQFF.

The chain combines TRBV7-9 with TRBJ2-7; TRBD1 is a possible D gene (5 bases). Germline V gives CDR1 SEHNR, CDR2 FQNEAQ (reference sequence). V shed 1 base and J shed 2 bases, with 12 bases lying between them. There are 15 residues in the CDR3. CDR3 amino acids: CASSLVSGKTYEQYF. The CDR3 DNA sequence: TGTGCCAGCAGCTTAGTTTCAGGGAAAACCTACGAGCAGTACTTC.

This chain connects TRBV2 to TRBJ2-1, with TRBD2 matching over 10 bases. CDR1 and CDR2 from the germline V gene are SNHLY and FYNNEI. The CDR3 loop spans 16 amino acids. The CDR3 is CAIPSVGGLADNEQFF. CDR3 coding DNA: TGTGCGATCCCCTCAGTCGGAGGACTAGCGGACAATGAGCAGTTCTTC.

This sequence joins TRBV6-6 and TRBJ2-7, with 9 bases fitting TRBD2. In germline, CDR1 is MNHNY, CDR2 SVGAGI (reference sequence). The ends lost 5 bases at V and 3 bases at J; junction bases unmatched: 8. The CDR3 has 15 residues. The chain's CDR3 is CASSPLAGGIYEQYF. CDR3 sequence (DNA): TGTGCCAGCAGTCCCCTGGCGGGAGGGATCTACGAGCAGTACTTC.

The J gene is TRBJ2-1, the V gene TRBV11-2; 8 nucleotides agree with TRBD2. Germline V CDR1 and CDR2: SGHAT, FQNNGV. CDR3 length: 20 amino acids. The trim removed 0 bases at V and 0 bases at J, leaving 13 bases unmatched. CDR3 region: CASSLELAGWGEHSYNEQFF. In DNA, the CDR3 is TGTGCCAGCAGCTTAGAGCTAGCGGGTTGGGGGGAACACTCCTACAATGAGCAGTTCTTC.

This chain connects TRBV5-6 to TRBJ1-1; 8 bases match TRBD1. Germline assignment: CDR1 SGHDT and CDR2 YYEEEE. V was pared by 2 bases and J by 5 bases, with 8 bases of the junction left unmatched. The CDR3 runs to 15 residues. The CDR3 DNA reads TGTGCCAGCAGCTTATTCAGGGGGCGTGGGACTGAAGCTTTCTTT. Translating it yields CASSLFRGRGTEAFF.

This rearrangement joins TRBV9 to TRBJ2-1; 11 bases are shared with TRBD2. The CDR3 is 17 amino acids. The V segment lost 3 bases and the J segment 5 bases; nucleotides outside the gene matches: 10. Germline CDR1 reads SGDLS; CDR2 reads YYNGEE. The CDR3 nucleotides are TGTGCCAGCAGCGAATCCCCGGGACTAGCGGCGGACAATGAGCAGTTCTTC. Translating gives CASSESPGLAADNEQFF.

The CDR3 loop reads CASSLASVAGVYEQYF. The CDR3 coding sequence is TGTGCCAGCAGCTTGGCTTCGGTAGCGGGAGTCTACGAGCAGTACTTC. V gene TRBV5-6 combines with J gene TRBJ2-5, with 9 bases that match TRBD2. Matching the DNA end better, TRBJ2-7 makes the J call doubtful. Looked up from germline, CDR1 is SGHDT and CDR2 is YYEEEE. CDR3 length: 16 amino acids.